This is a list of T cell receptor beta chains from one sample in a study of tumor-infiltrating lymphocytes in primary liver carcinoma. TCRdb passed the multiplex PCR reads through MiXCR, listing each CDR3 protein once. Among some 320,000 distinct CDR3 sequences listed, about 60% were seen once. The material sequenced was peripheral blood. The receptors stem from a man aged 40-49 years with primary liver carcinoma and hepatitis B virus infection. The CDR3 runs from the conserved cysteine through the conserved F or W. A D gene is named only where the DNA matches it firmly.

j_gene: TRBJ2-5; v_gene: TRBV6-2/TRBV6-3; d_gene: .; len: 15; CDR3aa: CASRRPETQQETQYF
j_gene: TRBJ1-3; v_gene: TRBV28; d_gene: TRBD1; len: 15; CDR3aa: CASNGDRGSGNTIYF
j_gene: TRBJ2-7; v_gene: TRBV11-2; d_gene: .; len: 14; CDR3aa: CASNLDGPWDEQYF
j_gene: TRBJ2-7; v_gene: TRBV7-9; d_gene: .; len: 13; CDR3aa: CASSLGRSNEQYF
j_gene: TRBJ2-3; v_gene: TRBV11-3; d_gene: .; len: 16; CDR3aa: CASSPDWAQRTDTQYF
j_gene: TRBJ2-1; v_gene: TRBV28; d_gene: .; len: 12; CDR3aa: CASTSQSNEQFF
j_gene: TRBJ1-1; v_gene: TRBV6-2/TRBV6-3; d_gene: .; len: 13; CDR3aa: CASHIKGNTEAFF
j_gene: TRBJ1-6; v_gene: TRBV11-1; d_gene: .; len: 13; CDR3aa: CASSGTPVSPLHF
j_gene: TRBJ1-2; v_gene: TRBV5-1; d_gene: .; len: 12; CDR3aa: CASSLESTGYTF
j_gene: TRBJ1-5; v_gene: TRBV12-3/TRBV12-4; d_gene: .; len: 15; CDR3aa: CASTRGTAINQTRHF
j_gene: TRBJ2-2; v_gene: TRBV11-3; d_gene: .; len: 12; CDR3aa: CASNSNTGELFF
j_gene: TRBJ2-3; v_gene: TRBV6-5; d_gene: .; len: 15; CDR3aa: CANSYWMGSTDTQYF
j_gene: TRBJ2-2; v_gene: TRBV20-1; d_gene: .; len: 14; CDR3aa: CSISEDFNTGELFF
j_gene: TRBJ1-5; v_gene: TRBV6-1; d_gene: .; len: 16; CDR3aa: CASSEMGTGINQPHHF
j_gene: TRBJ2-7; v_gene: TRBV5-8; d_gene: TRBD1; len: 14; CDR3aa: CASSRGQPGGGQYF
j_gene: TRBJ2-3; v_gene: TRBV24-1; d_gene: .; len: 12; CDR3aa: CATSDVSYAQYF
j_gene: TRBJ1-2; v_gene: TRBV28; d_gene: TRBD1; len: 15; CDR3aa: CASKSHGTVLCGYTF
j_gene: TRBJ2-1; v_gene: TRBV5-1; d_gene: TRBD2; len: 15; CDR3aa: CASSLLREAINEQSF
j_gene: TRBJ1-1; v_gene: TRBV11-3; d_gene: .; len: 17; CDR3aa: CASSPGQSRVGTTEALF
j_gene: TRBJ2-2; v_gene: TRBV11-1; d_gene: .; len: 14; CDR3aa: CTNSSLEGSGELFF
j_gene: TRBJ2-3; v_gene: TRBV11-1; d_gene: .; len: 15; CDR3aa: CASSLYGDGTDTQYF
j_gene: TRBJ2-1; v_gene: TRBV6-1; d_gene: TRBD2; len: 17; CDR3aa: CASSVGVGTSGSNEQFF
j_gene: TRBJ2-1; v_gene: TRBV6-5; d_gene: .; len: 17; CDR3aa: CASSYSLRQGGYNEQFF
j_gene: TRBJ2-5; v_gene: TRBV11-1; d_gene: .; len: 16; CDR3aa: CASSLSLVASQETQYF
j_gene: TRBJ2-1; v_gene: TRBV6-5; d_gene: TRBD2; len: 16; CDR3aa: CASRGLAGNSYNEQFF
j_gene: TRBJ2-1; v_gene: TRBV29-1; d_gene: TRBD2; len: 14; CDR3aa: CSVQESGRANGQFF
j_gene: TRBJ1-4; v_gene: TRBV11-2; d_gene: TRBD1; len: 17; CDR3aa: CASSPGQGANRGEKLFF
j_gene: TRBJ2-7; v_gene: TRBV11-1; d_gene: TRBD1; len: 15; CDR3aa: CASSLAVTGGEQQYF
j_gene: TRBJ2-5; v_gene: TRBV12-3/TRBV12-4; d_gene: .; len: 14; CDR3aa: CASGGGSTQETQYF
j_gene: TRBJ2-1; v_gene: TRBV6-2/TRBV6-3; d_gene: TRBD2; len: 22; CDR3aa: CASSFLIDAWVLAGERVNEQLF
j_gene: TRBJ2-7; v_gene: TRBV13; d_gene: TRBD2; len: 15; CDR3aa: CASNSVAGGKYEQYF
j_gene: TRBJ2-5; v_gene: TRBV5-1; d_gene: TRBD2; len: 14; CDR3aa: CASSTGTSGETQYF
j_gene: TRBJ2-6; v_gene: TRBV6-1; d_gene: .; len: 19; CDR3aa: CASSEFSPNRVSGANVLTF
j_gene: TRBJ1-5; v_gene: TRBV19; d_gene: TRBD1; len: 16; CDR3aa: CASSRPGTESNQTQHF
j_gene: TRBJ2-7; v_gene: TRBV29-1; d_gene: .; len: 12; CDR3aa: CSARTNSYEQYF
j_gene: TRBJ2-7; v_gene: TRBV5-4; d_gene: TRBD1; len: 16; CDR3aa: CASSLGQGFTTYEQYF
j_gene: TRBJ2-1; v_gene: TRBV29-1; d_gene: TRBD2; len: 13; CDR3aa: CSVVGLAGNEQFF
j_gene: TRBJ2-3; v_gene: TRBV6-2/TRBV6-3; d_gene: .; len: 14; CDR3aa: CASIAGGAEDTQYF
j_gene: TRBJ1-1; v_gene: TRBV6-2/TRBV6-3; d_gene: .; len: 11; CDR3aa: CASSGGAEAFF
j_gene: TRBJ2-6; v_gene: TRBV7-3; d_gene: .; len: 15; CDR3aa: CASSSDSTGANVLTF
j_gene: TRBJ2-1; v_gene: TRBV11-2; d_gene: .; len: 14; CDR3aa: CAGSSTRGSNEQFF
j_gene: TRBJ2-7; v_gene: TRBV5-4; d_gene: TRBD2; len: 14; CDR3aa: CASSWDYRPYEQYF
j_gene: TRBJ2-7; v_gene: TRBV5-1; d_gene: .; len: 15; CDR3aa: CASSKSSGRSYEQYF
j_gene: TRBJ1-1; v_gene: TRBV12-3/TRBV12-4; d_gene: .; len: 13; CDR3aa: CASSLLGDTEAFF
j_gene: TRBJ2-3; v_gene: TRBV7-7; d_gene: .; len: 14; CDR3aa: CASSQTSITDTQYF
j_gene: TRBJ2-7; v_gene: TRBV11-1; d_gene: .; len: 13; CDR3aa: CACSFFKGYEQYF
j_gene: TRBJ1-1; v_gene: TRBV11-2; d_gene: .; len: 14; CDR3aa: CASNSGGSGTEAFF
j_gene: TRBJ1-1; v_gene: TRBV6-5; d_gene: TRBD1; len: 14; CDR3aa: CASSYTGAITEALF
j_gene: TRBJ2-3; v_gene: TRBV5-8; d_gene: .; len: 15; CDR3aa: CASRLGDKITDTQYF
j_gene: TRBJ2-1; v_gene: TRBV29-1; d_gene: TRBD2; len: 14; CDR3aa: CCVPLAASYIEQFF
j_gene: TRBJ2-1; v_gene: TRBV4-1; d_gene: .; len: 15; CDR3aa: CASSQAGTAYNEQFF
j_gene: TRBJ2-1; v_gene: TRBV10-3; d_gene: TRBD2; len: 16; CDR3aa: CAIGGSTSGTYNEQFF
j_gene: TRBJ2-7; v_gene: TRBV4-2; d_gene: .; len: 17; CDR3aa: CASSQAPISHTSYEQYF
j_gene: TRBJ2-5; v_gene: TRBV29-1; d_gene: .; len: 13; CDR3aa: CRAMTIIGETQYF
j_gene: TRBJ2-1; v_gene: TRBV7-9; d_gene: TRBD2; len: 20; CDR3aa: CASSLAPGTSGASSYNEQFF
j_gene: TRBJ1-1; v_gene: TRBV29-1; d_gene: .; len: 15; CDR3aa: CSVRAGWGVDAEAFF
j_gene: TRBJ2-1; v_gene: TRBV11-2; d_gene: TRBD2; len: 15; CDR3aa: CVSTLLIGTSDEQFF
j_gene: TRBJ2-5; v_gene: TRBV19; d_gene: .; len: 14; CDR3aa: CATSLGEPWDTQYF